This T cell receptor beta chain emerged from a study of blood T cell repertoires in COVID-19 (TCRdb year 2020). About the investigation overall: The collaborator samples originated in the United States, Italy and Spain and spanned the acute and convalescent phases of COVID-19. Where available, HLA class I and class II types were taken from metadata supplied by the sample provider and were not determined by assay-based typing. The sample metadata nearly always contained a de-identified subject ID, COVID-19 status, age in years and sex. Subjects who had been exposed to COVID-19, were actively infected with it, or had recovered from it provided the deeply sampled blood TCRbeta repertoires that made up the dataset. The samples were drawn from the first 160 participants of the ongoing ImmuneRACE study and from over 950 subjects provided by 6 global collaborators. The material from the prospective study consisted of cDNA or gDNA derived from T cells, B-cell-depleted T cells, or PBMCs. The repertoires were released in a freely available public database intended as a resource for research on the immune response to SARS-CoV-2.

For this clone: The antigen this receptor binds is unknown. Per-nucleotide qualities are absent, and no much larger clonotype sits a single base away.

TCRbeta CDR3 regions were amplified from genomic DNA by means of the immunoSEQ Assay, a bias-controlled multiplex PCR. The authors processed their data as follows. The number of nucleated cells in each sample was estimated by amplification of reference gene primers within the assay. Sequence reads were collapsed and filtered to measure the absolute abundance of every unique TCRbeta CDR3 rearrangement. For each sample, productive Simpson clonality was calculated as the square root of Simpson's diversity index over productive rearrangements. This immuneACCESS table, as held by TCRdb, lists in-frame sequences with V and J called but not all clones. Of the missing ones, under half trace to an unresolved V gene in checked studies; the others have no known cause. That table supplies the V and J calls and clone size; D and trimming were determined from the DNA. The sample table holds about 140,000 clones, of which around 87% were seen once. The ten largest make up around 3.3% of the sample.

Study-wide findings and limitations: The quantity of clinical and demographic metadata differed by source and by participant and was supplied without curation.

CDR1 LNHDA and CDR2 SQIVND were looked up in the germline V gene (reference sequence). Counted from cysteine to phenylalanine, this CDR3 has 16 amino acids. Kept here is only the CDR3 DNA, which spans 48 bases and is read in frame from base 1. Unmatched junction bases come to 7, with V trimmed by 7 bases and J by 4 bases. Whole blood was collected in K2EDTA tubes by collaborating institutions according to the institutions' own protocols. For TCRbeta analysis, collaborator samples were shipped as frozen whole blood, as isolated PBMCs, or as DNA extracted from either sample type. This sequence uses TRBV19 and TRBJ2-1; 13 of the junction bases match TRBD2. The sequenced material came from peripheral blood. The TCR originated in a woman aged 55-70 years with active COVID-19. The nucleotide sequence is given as TGTGCCAGTATCAAAGGGGGACTAGCGGGGTACAATGAGCAGTTCTTC. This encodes CASIKGGLAGYNEQFF.